A single sample is the source of the 14 T cell receptor beta chains below, sequenced in a study of response to subunit inactivated influenza vaccine. Using its own MiXCR run on the RT-PCR reads, TCRdb lists one record per CDR3 protein. The sample lists some 550,000 distinct CDR3 sequences, around 21% seen once, with 2.5% to 3% in the top ten. These sequences were also reported in another study, on T cells expressing NK-cell markers. From that report: Researchers built TCR beta cDNA using 5'RACE template switching with UMIs.

Source: CD4+ T cells sorted from PBMCs, taken about 11 days after vaccination. The receptor source for this set is a middle-aged man who received an inactivated influenza vaccine.

A few counts support this clonotype. This sequence joins TRBV7-9 and TRBJ1-1; D is possibly TRBD1 (5 bases). The germline V and J ends were trimmed by 5 bases and 7 bases, with 14 bases remaining between them. The CDR3 length is 13 residues. The germline V gene has CDR1 SEHNR and CDR2 FQNEAQ (reference sequence). This CDR3 is CASSDPGGGEAFF. The CDR3, as DNA: TGTGCCAGCAGCGACCCTGGGGGGGGTGAAGCTTTCTTT.

The chain has TRBV20-1 and TRBJ2-7; tentative D call: TRBD2 (5 bases). Germline CDR1 reads DFQATT; CDR2 reads SNEGSKA (reference sequence). V lost 0 bases and J 6 bases, leaving 24 bases between the germline ends. The CDR3 extends over 17 amino acids. The CDR3 nucleotides read TGCAGTGCTAGAGATTCTCGCACCCACGGGGATGGAGGCGAGCAGTACTTC. Amino acids: CSARDSRTHGDGGEQYF.

There are a few counts of this clonotype. The gene calls are TRBV7-2 and TRBJ2-7; tentative D call: TRBD2 (5 bases). The CDR3 is made up of 15 amino acids. Germline-derived CDR1 and CDR2 are SGHTA and FQGNSA. The germline V and J ends were trimmed by 5 bases and 4 bases, with 18 bases remaining between them. This CDR3 is CASSPRGGRFYEQYF. DNA of the CDR3: TGTGCCAGCAGCCCCCGCGGAGGCAGATTTTACGAGCAGTACTTC. The whole variable domain, remainder taken from reference TRBV7-2 and TRBJ2-7, is GAGVSQSPSNKVTEKGKDVELRCDPISGHTALYWYRQSLGQGLEFLIYFQGNSAPDKSGLPSDRFSAERTGGSVSTLTIQRTQQEDSAVYLCASSPRGGRFYEQYFGPGTRLTVT.

The genes are TRBV6-2 or TRBV6-3 and TRBJ1-2; D not certain. This CDR3 region has 14 residues. The germline gives CDR1 MNHEY, CDR2 SVGEGT. Trimming removed 6 bases at V and 0 bases at J, with 11 bases between. The CDR3 spells CASRRTASNYGYTF. DNA of the CDR3: TGTGCCAGCAGGAGGACTGCCTCTAACTATGGCTACACCTTC.

This rearrangement joins TRBV2 to TRBJ1-1, with D tentatively TRBD1 (6 bases). Trimming removed 9 bases from V and 3 bases from J, with 11 bases in between. Germline loops: CDR1 SNHLY, CDR2 FYNNEI. The CDR3 is 12 residues long. CDR3 coding DNA: TGTGCCAGGCAGGGGTCCCACACTGAAGCTTTCTTT. It yields the protein CARQGSHTEAFF. Full variable domain (missing parts from reference TRBV2 and TRBJ1-1): EPEVTQTPSHQVTQMGQEVILRCVPISNHLYFYWYRQILGQKVEFLVSFYNNEISEKSEIFDDQFSVERPDGSNFTLKIRSTKLEDSAMYFCARQGSHTEAFFGQGTRLTVV.

This chain links TRBV12-3 or TRBV12-4 with TRBJ1-4; D is undetermined. The CDR3 totals 13 residues. V was trimmed by 6 bases and J by 4 bases, leaving 9 bases between them. The CDR3 loop is CASSLQNNEKLFF. DNA of the CDR3: TGTGCCAGCAGCCTACAGAATAATGAAAAACTGTTTTTT.

This clonotype was observed a few times. In DNA, the CDR3 is TGTGCCAGCAGCCCCTCGGGCAGGACGAACACCGGGGAGCTGTTTTTT. Residues: CASSPSGRTNTGELFF. The V gene is TRBV28, the J gene TRBJ2-2; D is ambiguous. The V gene's germline CDR1 is MDHEN and CDR2 SYDVKM. Between the trimmed V and J ends, which lost 6 bases and 0 bases, there was a span of 14 bases. The CDR3 contains 16 residues.

This chain connects TRBV2 to TRBJ2-1; no clear D. The CDR3 covers 14 residues. V was shortened by 3 bases and J by 6 bases, with 12 bases between the two germline ends. Germline lookup yields CDR1 SNHLY and CDR2 FYNNEI. The DNA of the CDR3 is TGTGCCAGCAGTGACTTCCTAGATAGCAATGAGCAGTTCTTC. Its protein product is CASSDFLDSNEQFF.

This clonotype was seen only a few times. The chain employs TRBV12-3 or TRBV12-4 and TRBJ1-2; a weak D match, TRBD1 (5 bases). The CDR3 totals 15 residues. The V end was cut by 5 bases, the J end by 6 bases, with 19 bases between. The CDR3 DNA reads as TGTGCCAGCAGTCTGAGGGCAGGGAGCGGCGATGGCTACACCTTC. Its translation: CASSLRAGSGDGYTF.

The chain combines TRBV7-9 with TRBJ1-4; D gene ambiguous. CDR1 and CDR2 from the germline V gene are SEHNR and FQNEAQ (reference sequence). The CDR3 length is 12 residues. V was trimmed by 11 bases and J by 8 bases, leaving 15 bases between them. CDR3 coding DNA: TGTGCCGAAGCAGGAAATGACGAAAAACTGTTTTTT. It yields the protein CAEAGNDEKLFF.

This clonotype was observed a handful of times. The chain has TRBV15 and TRBJ1-6; D perhaps matches TRBD1 (5 bases). Germline V gives CDR1 LNHNV, CDR2 YYDKDF (reference sequence). The CDR3 runs 12 residues. The V gene lost 2 bases and the J gene lost 9 bases, with 5 bases spanning the gap. CDR3 coding DNA: TGTGCCACCAGCAGACAGGGTTCACCCCTCCACTTT. Translating it yields CATSRQGSPLHF.

The CDR3 DNA follows: TGTGCCAGCAGCAGCCGGACCGTCAACACCGGGGAGCTGTTTTTT. Protein product: CASSSRTVNTGELFF. The rearrangement uses TRBV7-6 and TRBJ2-2, with D unclear. Germline V gives CDR1 SGHVS, CDR2 FNYEAQ. Trimming removed 5 bases from V and 2 bases from J, with 12 bases in between. There are 15 residues in the CDR3.

In its sample, this clonotype was seen a few times. V is TRBV20-1 and J is TRBJ2-1, with 9 bases lining up with TRBD1. Germline V gives CDR1 DFQATT, CDR2 SNEGSKA (reference sequence). The V and J ends lost 0 bases and 9 bases, in that order; junction bases with no gene match: 12. The CDR3 spans 16 residues. CDR3 loop: CSARDFRTGATGEQFF. Here the CDR3 DNA reads TGCAGTGCTAGAGATTTTCGGACAGGGGCAACGGGTGAGCAGTTCTTC.

The chain couples TRBV6-2 or TRBV6-3 to TRBJ2-7, with D perhaps TRBD2 (5 bases). This CDR3 is 12 amino acids long. The germline CDR1 and CDR2 sequences are MNHEY and SVGEGT. Trimming stripped 7 bases from V and 4 bases from J, with 11 bases between. CDR3 DNA: TGTGCCAGCACATCGAGAGGGTACGAGCAGTACTTC. Its protein is CASTSRGYEQYF.